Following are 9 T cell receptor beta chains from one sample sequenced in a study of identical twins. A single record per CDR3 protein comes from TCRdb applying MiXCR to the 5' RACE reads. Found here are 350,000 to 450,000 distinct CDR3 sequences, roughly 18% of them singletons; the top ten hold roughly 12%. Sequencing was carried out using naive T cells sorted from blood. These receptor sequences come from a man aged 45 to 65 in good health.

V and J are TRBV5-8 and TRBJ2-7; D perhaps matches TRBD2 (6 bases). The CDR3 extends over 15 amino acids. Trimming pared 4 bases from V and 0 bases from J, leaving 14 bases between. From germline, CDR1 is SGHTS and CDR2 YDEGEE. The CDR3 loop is CASSRGLFSSYEQYF. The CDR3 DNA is TGTGCCAGCAGCCGGGGACTTTTTAGCTCCTACGAGCAGTACTTC. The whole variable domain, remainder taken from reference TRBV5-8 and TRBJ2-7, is EAGVTQSPTHLIKTRGQQATLRCSPISGHTSVYWYQQALGLGLQFLLWYDEGEERNRGNFPPRFSGRQFPNYSSELNVNALELEDSALYLCASSRGLFSSYEQYFGPGTRLTVT.

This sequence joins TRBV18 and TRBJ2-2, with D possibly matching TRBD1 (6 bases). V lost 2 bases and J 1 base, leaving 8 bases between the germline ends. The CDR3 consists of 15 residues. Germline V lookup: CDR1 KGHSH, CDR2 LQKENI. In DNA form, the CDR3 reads TGTGCCAGCTCACCATCCAGGGGGAACACCGGGGAGCTGTTTTTT. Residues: CASSPSRGNTGELFF.

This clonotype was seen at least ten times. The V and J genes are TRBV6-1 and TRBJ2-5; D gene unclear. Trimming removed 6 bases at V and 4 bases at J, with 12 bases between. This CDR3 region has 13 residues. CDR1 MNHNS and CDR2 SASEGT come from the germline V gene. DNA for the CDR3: TGTGCCAGCAGAGGATCCTTAGCAGAGACCCAGTACTTC. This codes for CASRGSLAETQYF.

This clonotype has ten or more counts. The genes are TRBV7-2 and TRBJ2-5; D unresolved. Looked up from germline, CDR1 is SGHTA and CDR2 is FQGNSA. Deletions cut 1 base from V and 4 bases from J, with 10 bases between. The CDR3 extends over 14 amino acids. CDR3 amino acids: CASSLVGSGETQYF. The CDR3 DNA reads TGTGCCAGCAGCTTAGTGGGGTCGGGAGAGACCCAGTACTTC.

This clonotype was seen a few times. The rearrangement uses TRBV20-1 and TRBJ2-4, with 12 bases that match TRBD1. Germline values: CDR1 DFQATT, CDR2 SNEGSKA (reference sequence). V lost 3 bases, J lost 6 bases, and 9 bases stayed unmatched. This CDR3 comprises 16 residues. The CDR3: CSASHTGQGAGNIQYF. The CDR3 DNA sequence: TGCAGTGCTAGTCATACGGGACAGGGGGCTGGAAACATTCAGTACTTC.

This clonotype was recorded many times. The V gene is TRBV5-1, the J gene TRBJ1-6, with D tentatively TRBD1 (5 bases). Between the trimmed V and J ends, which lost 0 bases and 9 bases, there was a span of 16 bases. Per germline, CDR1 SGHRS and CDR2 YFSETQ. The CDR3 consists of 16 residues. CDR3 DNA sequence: TGCGCCAGCAGCTTGGCCTGGGGGGAAAGCAGTTCACCCCTCCACTTT. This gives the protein CASSLAWGESSSPLHF.

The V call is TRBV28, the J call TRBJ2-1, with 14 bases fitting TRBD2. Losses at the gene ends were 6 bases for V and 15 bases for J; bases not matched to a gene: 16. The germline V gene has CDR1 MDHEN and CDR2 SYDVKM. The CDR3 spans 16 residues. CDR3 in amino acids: CASSMTSGRAYERGFF. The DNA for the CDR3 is TGTGCCAGCAGCATGACTAGCGGGAGGGCCTATGAGAGGGGGTTCTTC.

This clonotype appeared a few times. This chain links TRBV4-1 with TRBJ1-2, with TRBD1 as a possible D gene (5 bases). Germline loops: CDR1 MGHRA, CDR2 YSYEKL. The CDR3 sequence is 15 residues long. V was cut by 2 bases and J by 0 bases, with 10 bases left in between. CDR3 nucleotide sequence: TGCGCCAGCAGCCAACAACAGGCCGCTAACTATGGCTACACCTTC. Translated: CASSQQQAANYGYTF.

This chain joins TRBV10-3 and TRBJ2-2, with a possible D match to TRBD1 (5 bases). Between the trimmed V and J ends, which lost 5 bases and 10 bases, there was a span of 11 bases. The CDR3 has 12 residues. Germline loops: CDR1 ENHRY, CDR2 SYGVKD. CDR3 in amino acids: CAISQGLVELFF. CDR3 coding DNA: TGTGCCATCAGTCAGGGTTTAGTGGAGCTGTTTTTT.